This section outlines one T cell receptor beta chain sequence together with its context. The data stem from a study of shared T cell receptors in the human thymus. Produced via immunoSEQ multiplex PCR; TCRdb's table is partial and in-frame only. Of 65,000 to 70,000 clones listed, roughly 96% are singletons. The J segment lost 7 bases and the V segment lost 2 bases, leaving 11 bases of the junction unmatched. Germline-derived CDR1 and CDR2 are SQVTM and ANQGSEA. This CDR3 has 15 residues. Sequences were obtained from thymocytes. This TCR was recovered from a human donor. This rearrangement joins TRBV29-1 to TRBJ1-1; 9 nucleotides align to TRBD1. CDR3 sequence (DNA): TGCAGCGTTGAATGGACGACAGGGGGGCCGCATGAAGCTTTCTTT. This encodes CSVEWTTGGPHEAFF.